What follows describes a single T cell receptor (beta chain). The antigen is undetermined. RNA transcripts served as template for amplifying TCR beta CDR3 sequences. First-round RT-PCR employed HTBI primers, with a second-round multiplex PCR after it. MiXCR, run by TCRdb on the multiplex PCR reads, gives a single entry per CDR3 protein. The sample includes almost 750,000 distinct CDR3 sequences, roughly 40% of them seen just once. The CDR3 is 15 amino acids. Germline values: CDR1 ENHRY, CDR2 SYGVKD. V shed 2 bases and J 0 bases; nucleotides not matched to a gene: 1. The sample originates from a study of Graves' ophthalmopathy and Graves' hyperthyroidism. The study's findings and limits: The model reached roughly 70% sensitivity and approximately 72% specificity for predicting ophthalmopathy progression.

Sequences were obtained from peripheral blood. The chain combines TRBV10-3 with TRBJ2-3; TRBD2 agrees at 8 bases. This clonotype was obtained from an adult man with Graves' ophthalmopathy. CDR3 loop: CAISEVAGSTDTQYF. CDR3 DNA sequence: TGTGCCATCAGTGAGGTAGCGGGGAGCACAGATACGCAGTATTTT.